This entry features one T cell receptor beta chain sequence. Sequencing was performed with immunoSEQ multiplex PCR; in TCRdb, only in-frame clones are kept and a portion is missing. The repertoire holds 2 million to 2.5 million clones, with approximately 90% as singletons. The data belong to a study of shared clonotypes between healthy human individuals. The CDR3 is made up of 14 amino acids. V was trimmed by 7 bases and J by 6 bases, leaving 16 bases between them. Looked up from germline, CDR1 is SNHLY and CDR2 is FYNNEI. This TCR was sampled from a man younger than 35 in good health. Some clones in this sample may be carry-over from other donors' samples. The chain has TRBV2 and TRBJ1-5; D perhaps matches TRBD1 (5 bases). The sample was naive CD4+ T cells from PBMCs. Subset indicated: CD45RA+ positively selected. The CDR3 loop reads CASNLGAPPQPQHF. In DNA form, the CDR3 reads TGTGCCAGCAATTTAGGGGCGCCCCCTCAGCCCCAGCATTTT.